Shown below are 23 T cell receptor beta chains from a single sample sequenced in a study of cytomegalovirus exposure and HLA in healthy donors. The PCR used 60 Vbeta and 13 Jbeta primers. Assay: immunoSEQ multiplex PCR; the TCRdb copy retains only in-frame clones and omits some. The table lists some 150,000 clones, about 80% of them singletons. The sequenced material came from PBMCs. These receptor sequences come from a woman aged 45-60 years in good health and CMV-seropositive.

The V call is TRBV6-5, the J call TRBJ1-1, with D possibly matching TRBD1 (6 bases). Trimming took 9 bases from V and 1 from J, leaving 15 bases between them. This CDR3 spans 14 amino acids. The germline V gene has CDR1 MNHEY and CDR2 SVGAGI. In DNA form, the CDR3 reads TGTGCCAGTATGGGGGCACAAGGGAACACTGAAGCTTTCTTT. This codes for CASMGAQGNTEAFF.

The rearrangement links TRBV7-6 to TRBJ2-1; 11 bases map to TRBD1. Germline values: CDR1 SGHVS, CDR2 FNYEAQ. V lost 4 bases and J lost 9; bases outside the gene matches: 8. There are 15 residues in the CDR3. CDR3 amino acids: CASSSTGTGGGEQFF. The DNA of the CDR3 is TGTGCCAGCAGCTCAACCGGGACAGGGGGTGGTGAGCAGTTCTTC.

The genes are TRBV5-1 and TRBJ1-1; D is uncertain. From germline, CDR1 is SGHRS and CDR2 YFSETQ. With 4 bases removed from V and 10 bases from J, the gap between germline ends came to 17 bases. The CDR3 consists of 13 residues. This chain's CDR3 is CASSQRPDEGAFF. The CDR3 nucleotides are TGCGCCAGCAGCCAGAGGCCGGACGAGGGAGCTTTCTTT.

This chain joins TRBV7-9 and TRBJ2-3, with TRBD2 identical over 8 bases. The V gene end was trimmed by 3 bases and the J gene end by 0 bases; junction bases not matched to a gene: 8. Germline V lookup: CDR1 SEHNR, CDR2 FQNEAQ (reference sequence). The CDR3 runs 17 residues. Here the CDR3 reads CASSFLSGGGSTDTQYF. Here the CDR3 DNA reads TGTGCCAGCAGCTTTCTCTCGGGGGGGGGTAGCACAGATACGCAGTATTTT.

The genes are TRBV28 and TRBJ1-1; D unclear. Trimming shortened V by 5 bases and J by 3 bases, and 13 bases separated the two germline ends. This CDR3 has 14 amino acids. In germline, CDR1 is MDHEN, CDR2 SYDVKM. The chain's CDR3 is CASSPTLTHTEAFF. The CDR3 DNA reads as TGTGCCAGCAGTCCGACACTTACTCACACTGAAGCTTTCTTT.

The V and J genes are TRBV5-1 and TRBJ1-1; 7 bases map to TRBD1. Germline lookup yields CDR1 SGHRS and CDR2 YFSETQ. The J segment lost 5 bases and the V segment lost 6 bases, leaving 1 base of the junction unmatched. The CDR3 extends over 11 amino acids. The DNA for the CDR3 is TGCGCCAGCAAGGACAGGACTGAAGCTTTCTTT. Translated: CASKDRTEAFF.

The chain couples TRBV9 to TRBJ1-1, with D possibly matching TRBD1 (6 bases). Germline V CDR1 and CDR2: SGDLS, YYNGEE. The CDR3 sequence is 13 residues long. The V end was cut by 7 bases, the J end by 3 bases, with 13 bases between. The CDR3 nucleotides are TGTGCCAGCCGGGGGGCTAAGGACACTGAAGCTTTCTTT. Amino acid sequence: CASRGAKDTEAFF.

This clone was detected once. V is TRBV30 and J is TRBJ2-3, with TRBD2 identical over 13 bases. Germline lookup yields CDR1 GTSNPN and CDR2 SVGIG (reference sequence). The length of the CDR3 is 19 residues. V gave up 3 bases and J gave up 5 bases; unmatched junction bases: 17. CDR3 protein: CAWSGTSGLAGTRGDTQYF. CDR3 sequence (DNA): TGTGCCTGGAGCGGGACTTCGGGACTAGCGGGGACCCGGGGAGATACGCAGTATTTT.

The chain joins TRBV2 to TRBJ2-7, with 9 bases lining up with TRBD1. CDR3 size: 16 residues. Germline V gene lookup returns CDR1 SNHLY and CDR2 FYNNEI. V shed 1 base, J shed 3 bases, and the junction held 7 bases outside the gene matches. Written as DNA, the CDR3 is TGTGCCAGCAGTGAAGTGAAGGGGACAGGGAACTACGAGCAGTACTTC. It codes for CASSEVKGTGNYEQYF.

The genes are TRBV5-4 and TRBJ2-5; D perhaps matches TRBD1 (5 bases). Germline loops: CDR1 SGHNT, CDR2 YYREEE (reference sequence). The CDR3 loop spans 13 amino acids. Trimming shortened V by 5 bases and J by 1 base, and 9 bases separated the two germline ends. The CDR3: CASSRQFQETQYF. The CDR3, as DNA: TGTGCCAGCAGTCGACAGTTCCAAGAGACCCAGTACTTC.

The genes are TRBV25-1 and TRBJ1-1, with TRBD1 matching over 9 bases. Germline-derived CDR1 and CDR2 are MGHDK and SYGVNS. V shed 3 bases and J 5 bases; nucleotides not matched to a gene: 10. The CDR3 contains 16 residues. DNA of the CDR3: TGTGCCAGCAGTGATCACCAGACAGGGGGTCGGACTGAAGCTTTCTTT. Translated: CASSDHQTGGRTEAFF. The full variable domain, in which reference TRBV25-1 and TRBJ1-1 provide the parts outside the CDR3, is EADIYQTPRYLVIGTGKKITLECSQTMGHDKMYWYQQDPGMELHLIHYSYGVNSTEKGDLSSESTVSRIRTEHFPLTLESARPSHTSQYLCASSDHQTGGRTEAFFGQGTRLTVV.

V gene TRBV4-3 combines with J gene TRBJ2-3, with no clear D. With 0 bases removed from V and 2 bases from J, the gap between germline ends came to 9 bases. Germline CDR1 and CDR2: LGHNA and YSLEER. CDR3 length equals 15 residues. The DNA for the CDR3 is TGCGCCAGCAGCCAAGACAGGTTTACCACAGATACGCAGTATTTT. This translates into CASSQDRFTTDTQYF.

This clone was counted between two and nine times. The V gene is TRBV19, the J gene TRBJ2-7; D perhaps matches TRBD1 (6 bases). Looked up from germline, CDR1 is LNHDA and CDR2 is SQIVND (reference sequence). CDR3 length equals 14 residues. V was cut by 5 bases and J by 1 base, with 12 bases left in between. This chain's CDR3 is CASSPTTGSYEQYF. DNA of the CDR3: TGTGCCAGTAGTCCTACGACAGGTTCCTACGAGCAGTACTTC.

V gene TRBV28 combines with J gene TRBJ2-7, with TRBD2 identical over 7 bases. Germline assignment: CDR1 MDHEN and CDR2 SYDVKM. The CDR3 runs 14 residues. Unmatched junction bases numbered 5, after V lost 3 bases and J lost 3 bases. For the CDR3, the DNA is TGTGCCAGCAGTTTTAGCGGGCGTTTCTACGAGCAGTACTTC. This encodes CASSFSGRFYEQYF. Using reference TRBV28 and TRBJ2-7 for the parts outside the CDR3, the full variable domain is DVKVTQSSRYLVKRTGEKVFLECVQDMDHENMFWYRQDPGLGLRLIYFSYDVKMKEKGDIPEGYSVSREKKERFSLILESASTNQTSMYLCASSFSGRFYEQYFGPGTRLTVT.

DNA for the CDR3: TGTGCCAGCAGCTTAAAAGGACAGGGAGACACTGAAGCTTTCTTT. Translated: CASSLKGQGDTEAFF. The chain recombines TRBV5-4 with TRBJ1-1; TRBD1 agrees at 8 bases. With 2 bases clipped from V and 3 bases from J, the junction kept 6 bases outside the gene matches. From germline, CDR1 is SGHNT and CDR2 YYREEE (reference sequence). The CDR3 sequence is 15 residues long.

The rearrangement links TRBV6-5 to TRBJ2-1; D possibly corresponds to TRBD1 (5 bases). Germline V lookup: CDR1 MNHEY, CDR2 SVGAGI. CDR3 size: 15 residues. Trimming removed 4 bases at V and 4 bases at J, with 14 bases between. The CDR3: CASSFQGSYYNEQFF. The CDR3 DNA reads as TGTGCCAGCAGTTTCCAGGGCTCCTATTACAATGAGCAGTTCTTC.

The chain employs TRBV7-6 and TRBJ2-3, with TRBD2 identical over 10 bases. The V gene end was trimmed by 2 bases and the J gene end by 0 bases; junction bases not matched to a gene: 5. Looked up from germline, CDR1 is SGHVS and CDR2 is FNYEAQ. The length of the CDR3 is 17 residues. CDR3 coding DNA: TGTGCCAGCAGCTTAAAGCGGGGGGGCTCTAGCACAGATACGCAGTATTTT. This sequence encodes CASSLKRGGSSTDTQYF.

The sample holds one count of this clone. The CDR3 DNA is TGTGCCAGCAGCGGGGGACAGGGGGCTGGCTACACCTTC. Translation: CASSGGQGAGYTF. V gene TRBV9 combines with J gene TRBJ1-2; TRBD1 matches 12 bases. The V segment lost 3 bases and the J segment 7 bases; nucleotides outside the gene matches: 1. CDR1 and CDR2 (germline): SGDLS, YYNGEE. The CDR3 loop spans 13 amino acids.

The rearrangement uses TRBV2 and TRBJ1-5, with 9 nucleotides matching TRBD1. With V trimmed by 6 bases and J by 2 bases, 5 bases remained unmatched. Germline CDR1 reads SNHLY; CDR2 reads FYNNEI. CDR3 length equals 15 residues. This chain's CDR3 is CASSLDRGGNQPQHF. The CDR3, as DNA: TGTGCCAGCAGCTTGGACAGGGGAGGCAATCAGCCCCAGCATTTT.

The chain is built from TRBV7-2 and TRBJ2-1, with 7 positions matching TRBD2. This CDR3 is built from 15 residues. Germline V gene sequence: CDR1 SGHTA, CDR2 FQGNSA. V was pared by 5 bases and J by 5 bases, with 9 bases of the junction left unmatched. This CDR3 is CASSVLPGLNNEQFF. CDR3 coding DNA: TGTGCCAGCAGCGTTTTGCCGGGACTAAACAATGAGCAGTTCTTC.

This clone was detected a few times. This chain connects TRBV14 to TRBJ1-3; 8 nucleotides line up with TRBD1. The V segment lost 9 bases and the J segment 4 bases; nucleotides outside the gene matches: 11. The length of the CDR3 is 15 residues. CDR1 SGHDN and CDR2 FVKESK come from the germline V gene. CDR3 nucleotides: TGTGCCAGTAAATCCCAGGGGGCGCTCGGAAACACCATATATTTT. This codes for CASKSQGALGNTIYF.

This chain connects TRBV10-2 to TRBJ1-1; TRBD1 matches at 7 bases. With 5 bases clipped from V and 2 bases from J, the junction kept 5 bases outside the gene matches. This CDR3 region has 14 residues. Germline V gives CDR1 WSHSY, CDR2 SAAADI. CDR3 in DNA: TGCGCCAGCAGTCCACAGGGGAGAAACACTGAAGCTTTCTTT. This codes for CASSPQGRNTEAFF.

The chain is built from TRBV19 and TRBJ1-2; TRBD1 matches 8 bases. The length of the CDR3 is 14 residues. Trimming cost V 5 bases and J 2 bases; bases outside gene matches: 4. CDR1 and CDR2 from the germline V gene are LNHDA and SQIVND (reference sequence). The CDR3 loop reads CASSPDRGNYGYTF. The CDR3 nucleotides are TGTGCCAGTAGTCCCGACAGGGGAAACTATGGCTACACCTTC.